A selection of T cell receptor beta chains follows, all from one sample in a study of blood T cell repertoires in COVID-19. Assay used: immunoSEQ multiplex PCR; TCRdb lists only in-frame clones, some missing. The profile shows around 200,000 clones, less than 85% of them singletons. Sequencing was carried out using peripheral blood. These TCRs come from a man aged 45-60 years who had recovered from COVID-19. Each CDR3 is given with its conserved first and last residue. The order of the fields is J gene, V gene, CDR3 protein.

>TRBJ2-5|TRBV24-1
CATSDPGQGETQYF
>TRBJ2-1|TRBV11-3
CASSLDGLAGHEQFF
>TRBJ2-7|TRBV6-5
CASSRTESSYEQYF
>TRBJ2-7|TRBV30
CAWSASDFGEQYF
>TRBJ1-1|TRBV5-1
CASSRPGRAEAFF
>TRBJ1-2|TRBV6-1
CASSDGPRSGYTF
>TRBJ2-2|TRBV5-1
CASSSLYGQGSGTGELFF
>TRBJ2-1|TRBV18
CASSASWDNEQFF
>TRBJ2-5|TRBV6-5
CASSYSVQAETQYF
>TRBJ2-7|TRBV20-1
CSASGSGRPGYEQYF
>TRBJ1-3|TRBV6-6
CASIKQGSGNTIYF
>TRBJ2-7|TRBV20-1
CSASRDSDSYEQYF
>TRBJ2-3|TRBV7-9
CASTPGGGVTDTQYF
>TRBJ2-3|TRBV19
CASSIGLAGEITDTQYF
>TRBJ1-6|TRBV5-1
CASSPDGQGSNSPLHF
>TRBJ2-3|TRBV7-2
CASSLGLAGGTDTQYF
>TRBJ2-4|TRBV24-1
CATSDSGTTGYGRDQYF
>TRBJ2-3|TRBV2
CASSAPSGTTDTQYF
>TRBJ2-2|TRBV7-2
CASSSSGRGTGELFF
>TRBJ2-3|TRBV6-5
CASRMASGGDTQYF
>TRBJ2-1|TRBV7-2
CASSSGAGGNRNEQFF
>TRBJ2-7|TRBV5-4
CASSLSGRVYEQYF
>TRBJ1-3|TRBV3-1/TRBV3-2
CASSPRTGGGGNTIYF
>TRBJ2-7|TRBV5-4
CASSPVGREKEHTYEQYF